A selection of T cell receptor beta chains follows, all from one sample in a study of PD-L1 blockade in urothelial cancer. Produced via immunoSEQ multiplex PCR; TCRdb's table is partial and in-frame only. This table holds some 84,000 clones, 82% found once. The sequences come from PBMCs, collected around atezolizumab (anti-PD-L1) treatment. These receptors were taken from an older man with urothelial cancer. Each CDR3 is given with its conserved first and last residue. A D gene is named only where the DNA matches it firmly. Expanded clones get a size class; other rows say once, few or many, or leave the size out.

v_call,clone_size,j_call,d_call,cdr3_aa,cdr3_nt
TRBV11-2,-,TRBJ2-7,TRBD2,CASSRSGDSSYEQYF,TGTGCCAGCAGCCGAAGCGGGGACTCATCCTACGAGCAGTACTTC
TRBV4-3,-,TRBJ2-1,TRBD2,CASSRVPGLPSYNEQFF,TGCGCCAGCAGCCGCGTTCCGGGACTACCCTCCTACAATGAGCAGTTCTTC
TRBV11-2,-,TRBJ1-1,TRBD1,CASSERTGVNTEAFF,TGTGCCAGCAGCGAGCGGACAGGGGTAAACACTGAAGCTTTCTTT
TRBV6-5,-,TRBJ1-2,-,CASSSKGGNYGYTF,TGTGCCAGCAGTTCCAAAGGGGGTAACTATGGCTACACCTTC
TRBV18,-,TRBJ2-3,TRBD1,CASSPSRGRSAAYTDTQYF,TGTGCCAGCTCACCCTCCAGGGGGCGCAGCGCGGCCTACACAGATACGCAGTATTTT
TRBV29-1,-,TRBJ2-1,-,CSVGGAHNEQFF,TGCAGCGTTGGGGGAGCCCACAATGAGCAGTTCTTC
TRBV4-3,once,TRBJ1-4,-,CASSRVSGVSEKLFF,TGCGCCAGCAGCCGAGTATCAGGGGTCAGTGAAAAACTGTTTTTT
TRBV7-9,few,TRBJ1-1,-,CASTPGGEGTAFF,TGTGCCAGCACCCCCGGGGGAGAGGGAACAGCTTTCTTT
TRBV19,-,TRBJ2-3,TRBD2,CASRVAGDTDTQYF,TGTGCCAGTAGGGTAGCGGGGGACACAGATACGCAGTATTTT
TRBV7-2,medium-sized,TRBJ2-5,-,CASSSPTGGLWETQYF,TGTGCCAGCAGCTCACCTACCGGGGGATTATGGGAGACCCAGTACTTC
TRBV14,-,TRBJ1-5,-,CASSGGGGNQPQHF,TGTGCCAGCAGCGGAGGAGGGGGCAATCAGCCCCAGCATTTT
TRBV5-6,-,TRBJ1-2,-,CASSLANINYGYTF,TGTGCCAGCAGCTTGGCCAACATCAACTATGGCTACACCTTC
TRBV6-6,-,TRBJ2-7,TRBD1,CASSPGQGYSYEQYF,TGTGCCAGCAGTCCGGGACAGGGTTATAGCTACGAGCAGTACTTC
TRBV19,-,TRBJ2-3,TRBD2,CASSGPSGGRTDTQYF,TGTGCCAGTAGTGGTCCAAGCGGGGGCCGGACAGATACGCAGTATTTT
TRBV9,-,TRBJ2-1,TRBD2,CASSVNSGGAGYEQFF,TGTGCCAGCAGCGTAAATAGCGGGGGGGCTGGGTATGAGCAGTTCTTC
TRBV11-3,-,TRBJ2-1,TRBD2,CASSLDGTRLGNEQFF,TGTGCCAGCAGCTTAGATGGGACTAGATTGGGGAATGAGCAGTTCTTC
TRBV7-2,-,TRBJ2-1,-,CASSRRRDEQFF,TGTGCCAGCAGCCGAAGGCGGGATGAGCAGTTCTTC
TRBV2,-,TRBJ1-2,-,CASRGGSAYGYTF,TGTGCCAGCAGAGGAGGGAGCGCCTATGGCTACACCTTC